What follows describes a single T cell receptor beta chain. It lacks a known antigen. Per-base qualities were not stored, and no clone one base away is much larger. In total, approximately 610 healthy bone marrow donors made up the cohort. At the time of sampling, all cohort members were nominally healthy, though unrecorded immune exposures were likely present. Of the approximately 610 cohort members, 289 had positive CMV serostatus and around 350 had negative CMV serostatus, and CMV serostatus was not recorded for the donor. A peripheral blood sample was collected from each donor, and TCR beta sequencing was performed on peripheral blood mononuclear cells. Genomic DNA extraction from the blood cell samples was performed with the Qiagen DNeasy Blood Extraction Kit. This sample stems from a study of cytomegalovirus exposure and HLA in healthy donors (dated by TCRdb to the late 2010s). Describing the broader study: An earlier analysis of some 500 of the donors reported 276 Gb of sequence data and about 100 million unique TCR beta sequences from some 180 million T cells. The study combined high-throughput TCR immunosequencing, statistical association of individual TCRs with disease status, and machine learning to predict cytomegalovirus infection status. Typing coverage varied by locus: about 620-640 donors for A, B, C, DRB1 and DQB1; 500 to 550 for DQA1; about 570 for DPA1; approximately 470 for DPB1. HLA typing included class I and class II loci at four-digit resolution. Besides the first cohort of 666 subjects, a separate validation cohort made up of 120 different subjects was used. Rather than using new phenotypic data, the later analysis identified candidate immune exposures from TCR beta sequences and from how often those sequences occurred across donors. Four or five DR-DQ haplotypes were treated as single units for association and clustering because of strong linkage in the cohort. The aim of the study was to test whether cataloging public T cell receptors could identify signatures of past pathogen exposure. Genome-wide SNP genotypes for about 65% of the roughly 700 donors were used in a later genetic analysis, which treated that subset as a discovery cohort. Using immunosequencing, the study profiled T cell repertoires from about 610 subjects and related those repertoires to cytomegalovirus serostatus. Of the approximately 400 genotyped donors, approximately 80% were placed in the genetic ancestry cluster associated with self-reported Caucasian donors. Among roughly 400 genotyped donors of the cohort, an average of about 240,000 unique TCR beta nucleotide sequences was sequenced per donor, of which about 18% were non-productive. To decide whether each TCR beta V gene segment behaved as functional or pseudogenic, an earlier analysis of several hundred of the donors relied on high-throughput TCR beta sequencing. Donor age, sex, ethnicity and CMV serostatus were compiled alongside the repertoire data. All discovery cohort repertoires had been generated using a single sequencing platform. Roughly 300 gigabases of sequencing data and approximately 84 million unique TCR sequences were included in an early release covering several hundred HLA-typed donors. A later analysis re-examined previously published TCR beta repertoires from just over 650 donors and added high-resolution HLA genotyping to investigate patterns of TCR occurrence. The investigation overall reported the following: A group of highly shared sequence variants was considered likely to be a technical artifact of the sequencing pipeline. A later analysis found that most CMV-associated TCR beta chains appeared HLA-restricted, with HLA associations seemingly driven largely by CMV exposure. Most TCR sequences were seen in very few donors, while some public TCRs were found in many individuals. The 87-base-pair reads could not distinguish some IMGT-functional V segments, including TRBV6-2 and TRBV6-3, so those segments were excluded. This cohort had only TCR beta chains sequenced, and the lack of alpha or paired-chain data limited which features could be detected. In a later genetic analysis, fewer N-insertions in productive TCRs were reported among donors in an Asian-associated ancestry cluster than the roughly 640-donor mean. For the cohort, immune exposure information was limited to CMV serostatus. In vitro tests confirmed that three of the cytomegalovirus-associated TCR beta chains recognize cytomegalovirus antigens. A total of 150 to 200 TCR beta chains were listed by the study as associated with cytomegalovirus. An earlier analysis of approximately 540 of the donors showed that most TCR beta V segments appeared in productive rearrangements either about 90% or about 30% of the time, which broadly matched IMGT annotations. The earlier analysis of around 600 of the donors excluded some 15 rarely observed V segments, including chromosome 9 orphons, because counts were too low. The authors suggested that the approach could potentially be generalized to other disease states and immunological phenotypes. According to a later analysis, parvovirus B19, influenza, CMV and Epstein-Barr virus appeared linked to several top co-occurrence clusters. A further reported finding was that TCR beta sequences accurately predicted the HLA-A and HLA-B alleles for most subjects in the first cohort. In a later analysis, HLA-associated TCR beta chains showed more clonal expansion and lower generation probabilities than non-associated chains that were equally common. In a later analysis, the rate of TCR association differed among HLA loci, with DRB1 alleles having the most associated TCRs and HLA-C alleles having the fewest. When HLA alleles, especially DR and DQ, strongly co-occurred, TCR associations were difficult to assign to individual alleles. A later analysis associated around 16,000 TCR beta sequences with specific HLA alleles at a false discovery rate of 0.05. V-gene and J-gene trimming of TCR beta chains was associated with a missense DCLRE1C variant in a later genetic analysis, and the association was replicated in an independent cohort. In both the original and validation cohorts, the classifier was reported to diagnose cytomegalovirus status with high specificity and sensitivity. Linkage disequilibrium might explain the correlated functional status among segregating V segments, but an unknown experimental factor could not be ruled out. Presence/absence analyses assumed roughly uniform sequencing depth across donors, an assumption that may not hold. Because some donors lacked HLA typing at each locus, the association tests relied only on the typed subset.

The CDR1 and CDR2 encoded by the germline V gene (reference sequence) are SEHNR and FQNEAQ. After removal of 4 bases from V and 1 base from J, the junction retains 8 bases not matched to a gene. Inclusive of the bounding cysteine and phenylalanine, the CDR3 is 16 residues long. The entry retains the CDR3 DNA only, 48 bases that are in frame from base 1. The protocol used for the library was the immunoSEQ multiplex PCR assay. A mixture of 60 forward primers for TCR Vbeta segments and 13 reverse primers for TCR Jbeta segments was used in the multiplex PCR. The CDR3 region of rearranged TCR beta genes was amplified from genomic DNA with a multiplex PCR assay. The amplified TCR beta libraries were sequenced on the Illumina HiSeq System as 87-base-pair reads. As for the original processing: In a later analysis, approximately 74 million unique TCR beta chains were counted across the approximately 670 repertoires, and around 10 million of these chains were shared by at least two donors. Raw reads were error-corrected and collapsed into unique sequences by a nearest-neighbor algorithm in which closely related sequences were merged to remove PCR and sequencing errors. To assign V, D and J gene segments, CDR3 sequences were aligned to IMGT reference sequences. For a sequence to be retained, a match of at least six nucleotides was required to both a V gene segment and a J gene segment. Rearrangements were called productive when the CDR3 lacked stop codons and stayed in frame with V and J; all others were non-productive. Following IMGT convention, CDR3 was defined as the stretch from the second conserved V-encoded cysteine to the conserved J-encoded phenylalanine. The earlier analysis of about 610 of the donors excluded sequences that lacked an unambiguous match to a single V gene segment. An earlier analysis of several hundred of the donors called V segments functional above 56.7% productive rearrangements and segregating when the between-donor standard deviation exceeded 5%. A statistical classification framework was built for diagnosing cytomegalovirus status from the catalog of TCR beta chain sequences. A later analysis assigned V and J genes by comparing TCR nucleotide sequences with IMGT/GENE-DB human TR gene sequences. Using the TCRdist pipeline, a later analysis assigned CDR3 sequences along with most-parsimonious VDJ recombination scenarios. A later analysis defined each TCR beta chain by its CDR3 amino acid sequence plus V-gene family, and excluded reads lacking a unique V-gene family. As a way to deal with suspected cross-contamination and a sequencing artifact, a later analysis dropped more than 500 nucleotide sequences that were highly shared and had low generation probability. For each public chain, a later analysis derived a clonal expansion index from normalized ranks of inferred template counts within each repertoire. A later analysis computed generation probabilities with a VDJ recombination model fitted to out-of-frame rearrangements, and checked the results against IGoR. In a later analysis, TCR-TCR, TCR-HLA and TCR-CMV co-occurrence was scored with hypergeometric tests, and a repertoire-size bias correction was applied to TCR pairs. False discovery rates were estimated in a later analysis by permuting HLA or CMV assignments 20 times. In a later analysis, co-occurring TCRs were grouped using DBSCAN, and TCRdist sequence similarity was added for clustering within HLA-allele-positive subsets. Co-occurrence clustering excluded repertoires with fewer than 30,000 or more than 120,000 public chains, plus five with anomalous nucleotide sharing. Not all clones reach the TCRdb copy of this immuneACCESS table, which keeps in-frame sequences only. Checked studies attribute under half of the gap to unresolved V genes and leave the rest unexplained. The V and J calls and clone size were taken over from that table, and D and trimming were inferred from the DNA. The sample table records 150,000 to 200,000 clones; around 80% of these occur just once. Of the sample, about 2% falls within the top ten clones.

Sequencing was done on a sample of PBMCs. The sequence derives from a human donor in good health. Here the chain combines TRBV7-9 and TRBJ1-1; 8 bases in the middle match TRBD1. The DNA is as follows: TGTGCCAGCAGCTCGACGGACAGGGAATGGAACACTGAAGCTTTCTTT. This sequence encodes CASSSTDREWNTEAFF.